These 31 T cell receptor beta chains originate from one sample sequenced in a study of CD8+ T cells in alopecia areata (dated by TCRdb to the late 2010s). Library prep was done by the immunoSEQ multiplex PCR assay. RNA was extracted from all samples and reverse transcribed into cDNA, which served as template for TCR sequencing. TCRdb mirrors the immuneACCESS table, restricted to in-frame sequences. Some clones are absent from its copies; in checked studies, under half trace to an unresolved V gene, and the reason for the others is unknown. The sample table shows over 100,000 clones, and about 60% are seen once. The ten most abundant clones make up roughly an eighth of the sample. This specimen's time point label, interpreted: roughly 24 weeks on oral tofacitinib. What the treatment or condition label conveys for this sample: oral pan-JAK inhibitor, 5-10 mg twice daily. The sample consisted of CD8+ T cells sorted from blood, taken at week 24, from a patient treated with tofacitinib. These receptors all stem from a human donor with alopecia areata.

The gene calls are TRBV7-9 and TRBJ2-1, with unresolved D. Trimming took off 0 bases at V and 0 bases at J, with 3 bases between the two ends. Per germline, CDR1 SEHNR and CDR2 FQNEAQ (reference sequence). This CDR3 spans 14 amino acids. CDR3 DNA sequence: TGTGCCAGCAGCTTAGCCAGCTCCTACAATGAGCAGTTCTTC. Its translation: CASSLASSYNEQFF.

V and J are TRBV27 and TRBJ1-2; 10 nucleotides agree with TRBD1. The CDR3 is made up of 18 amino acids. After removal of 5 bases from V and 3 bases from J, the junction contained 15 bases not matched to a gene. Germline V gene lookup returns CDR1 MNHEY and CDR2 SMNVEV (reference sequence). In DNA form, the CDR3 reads TGTGCCAGCAGTCCTCGACAGGGGGCGCAACTATCGGACTATGGCTACACCTTC. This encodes CASSPRQGAQLSDYGYTF.

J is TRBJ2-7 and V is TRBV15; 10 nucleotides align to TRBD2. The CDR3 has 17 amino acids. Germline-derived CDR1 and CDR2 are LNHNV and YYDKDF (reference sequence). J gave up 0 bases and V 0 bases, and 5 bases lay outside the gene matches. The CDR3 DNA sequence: TGTGCCACCAGCAGAGAGGGTCCTAGCGGGGGCTCCTACGAGCAGTACTTC. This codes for CATSREGPSGGSYEQYF. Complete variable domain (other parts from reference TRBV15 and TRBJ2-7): DAMVIQNPRYQVTQFGKPVTLSCSQTLNHNVMYWYQQKSSQAPKLLFHYYDKDFNNEADTPDNFQSRRPNTSFCFLDIRSPGLGDTAMYLCATSREGPSGGSYEQYFGPGTRLTVT.

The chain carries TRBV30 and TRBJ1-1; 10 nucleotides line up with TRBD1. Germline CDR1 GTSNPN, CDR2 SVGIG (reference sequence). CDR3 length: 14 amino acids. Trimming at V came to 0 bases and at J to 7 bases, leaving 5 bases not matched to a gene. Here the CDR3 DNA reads TGTGCCTGGAGTGTACTGGGACAGGGGAGTGAAGCTTTCTTT. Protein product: CAWSVLGQGSEAFF.

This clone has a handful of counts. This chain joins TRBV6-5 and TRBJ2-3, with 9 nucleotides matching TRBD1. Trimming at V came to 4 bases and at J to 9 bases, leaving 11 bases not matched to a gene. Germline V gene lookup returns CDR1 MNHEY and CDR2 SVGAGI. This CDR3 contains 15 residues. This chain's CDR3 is CASSLGQGRPSTQYF. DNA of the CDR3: TGTGCCAGCAGTTTGGGACAGGGCCGTCCCTCAACGCAGTATTTT.

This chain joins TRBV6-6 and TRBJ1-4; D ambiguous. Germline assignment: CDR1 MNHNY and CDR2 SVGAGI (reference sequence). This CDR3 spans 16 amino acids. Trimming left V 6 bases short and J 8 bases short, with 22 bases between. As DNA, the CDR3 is TGTGCCAGCAGACCCAGTCTAGAAGGGAGTGGAGAAAAACTGTTTTTT. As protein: CASRPSLEGSGEKLFF.

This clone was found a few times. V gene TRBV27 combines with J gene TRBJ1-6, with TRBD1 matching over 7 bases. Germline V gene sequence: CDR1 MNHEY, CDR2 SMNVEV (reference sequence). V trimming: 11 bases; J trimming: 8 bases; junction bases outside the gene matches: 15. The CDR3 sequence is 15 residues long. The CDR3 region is CASQPGQLLDSPLHF. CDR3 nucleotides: TGTGCCTCCCAACCGGGACAGCTGCTCGATTCACCCCTCCACTTT.

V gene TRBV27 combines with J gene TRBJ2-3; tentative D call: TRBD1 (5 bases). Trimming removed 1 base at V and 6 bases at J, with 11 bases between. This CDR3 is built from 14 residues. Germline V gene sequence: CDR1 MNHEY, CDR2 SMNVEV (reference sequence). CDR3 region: CASSLWGLIDTQYF. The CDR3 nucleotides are TGTGCCAGCAGTTTATGGGGCCTAATTGATACGCAGTATTTT.

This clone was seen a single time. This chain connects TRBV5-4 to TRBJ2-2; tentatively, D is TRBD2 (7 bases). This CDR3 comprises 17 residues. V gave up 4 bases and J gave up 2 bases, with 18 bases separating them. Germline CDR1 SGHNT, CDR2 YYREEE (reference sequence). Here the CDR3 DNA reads TGTGCCAGCAGCCCGGTCTCGGGGGGCCCTAACACCGGGGAGCTGTTTTTT. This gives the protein CASSPVSGGPNTGELFF.

The CDR3 spells CASSLVGQGQETQYF. CDR3 bases: TGTGCCAGCAGTTTAGTGGGACAGGGTCAAGAGACCCAGTACTTC. The rearrangement joins TRBV27 to TRBJ2-5; 9 nucleotides match TRBD1. This CDR3 is 15 amino acids long. The J segment lost 2 bases and the V segment lost 2 bases, leaving 3 bases of the junction unmatched. Germline CDR1 and CDR2: MNHEY and SMNVEV (reference sequence).

The CDR3: CASSEGNSGEYEQYF. The CDR3 DNA is TGTGCCAGCAGCGAGGGGAATAGCGGGGAGTACGAGCAGTACTTC. The gene calls are TRBV9 and TRBJ2-7; TRBD2 agrees at 8 bases. Losses at the gene ends were 3 bases for V and 4 bases for J; bases not matched to a gene: 9. From germline, CDR1 is SGDLS and CDR2 YYNGEE. This CDR3 has 15 residues.

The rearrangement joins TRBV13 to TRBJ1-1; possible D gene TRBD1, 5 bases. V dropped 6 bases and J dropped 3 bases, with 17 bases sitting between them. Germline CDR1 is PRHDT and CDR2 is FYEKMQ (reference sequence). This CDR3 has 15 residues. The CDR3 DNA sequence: TGTGCCAGCAGTCCTCCCCCCCAGGGTTACACTGAAGCTTTCTTT. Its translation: CASSPPPQGYTEAFF. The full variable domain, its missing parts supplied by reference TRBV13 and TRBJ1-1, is AAGVIQSPRHLIKEKRETATLKCYPIPRHDTVYWYQQGPGQDPQFLISFYEKMQSDKGSIPDRFSAQQFSDYHSELNMSSLELGDSALYFCASSPPPQGYTEAFFGQGTRLTVV.

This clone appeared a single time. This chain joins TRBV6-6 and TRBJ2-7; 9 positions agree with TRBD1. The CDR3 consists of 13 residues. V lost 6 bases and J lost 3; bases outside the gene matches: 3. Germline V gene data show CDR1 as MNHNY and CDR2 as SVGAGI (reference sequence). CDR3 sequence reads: CASRPGQGYEQYF. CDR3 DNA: TGTGCCAGCAGACCGGGACAGGGCTACGAGCAGTACTTC.

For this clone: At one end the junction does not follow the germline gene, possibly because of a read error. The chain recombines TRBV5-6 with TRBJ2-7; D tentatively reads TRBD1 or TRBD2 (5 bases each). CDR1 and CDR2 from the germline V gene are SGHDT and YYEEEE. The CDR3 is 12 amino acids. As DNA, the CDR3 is TGTGCCAGCAGCTACCAGTCTGGGACCAGAAACTTC. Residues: CASSYQSGTRNF. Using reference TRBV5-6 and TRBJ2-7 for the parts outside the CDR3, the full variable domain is DAGVTQSPTHLIKTRGQQVTLRCSPKSGHDTVSWYQQALGQGPQFIFQYYEEEERQRGNFPDRFSGHQFPNYSSELNVNALLLGDSALYLCASSYQSGTRNFGPGTRLTVT.

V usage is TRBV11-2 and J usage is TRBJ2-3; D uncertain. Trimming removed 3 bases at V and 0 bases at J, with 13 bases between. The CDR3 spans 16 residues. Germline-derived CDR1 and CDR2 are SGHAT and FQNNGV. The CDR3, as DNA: TGTGCCAGCAGCTTTGGGCCGGCCACTAGCACAGATACGCAGTATTTT. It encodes CASSFGPATSTDTQYF.

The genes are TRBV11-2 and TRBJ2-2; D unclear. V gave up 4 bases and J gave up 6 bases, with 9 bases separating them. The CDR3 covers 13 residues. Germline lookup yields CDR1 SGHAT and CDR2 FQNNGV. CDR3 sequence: CASSSIKAGELFF. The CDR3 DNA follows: TGTGCCAGCAGCTCCATTAAGGCCGGGGAGCTGTTTTTT. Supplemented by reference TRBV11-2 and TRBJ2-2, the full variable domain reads EAGVAQSPRYKIIEKRQSVAFWCNPISGHATLYWYQQILGQGPKLLIQFQNNGVVDDSQLPKDRFSAERLKGVDSTLKIQPAKLEDSAVYLCASSSIKAGELFFGEGSRLTVL.

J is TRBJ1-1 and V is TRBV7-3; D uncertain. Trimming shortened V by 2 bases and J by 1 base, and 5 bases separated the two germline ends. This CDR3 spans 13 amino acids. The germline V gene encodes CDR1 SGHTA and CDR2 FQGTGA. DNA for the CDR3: TGTGCCAGCAGCTTACAGCGGAACACTGAAGCTTTCTTT. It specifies CASSLQRNTEAFF.

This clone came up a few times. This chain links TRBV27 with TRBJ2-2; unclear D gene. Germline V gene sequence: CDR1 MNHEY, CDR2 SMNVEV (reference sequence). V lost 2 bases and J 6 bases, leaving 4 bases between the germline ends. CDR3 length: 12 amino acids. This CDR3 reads CASSLIAGELFF. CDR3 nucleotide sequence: TGTGCCAGCAGTTTAATAGCCGGGGAGCTGTTTTTT.

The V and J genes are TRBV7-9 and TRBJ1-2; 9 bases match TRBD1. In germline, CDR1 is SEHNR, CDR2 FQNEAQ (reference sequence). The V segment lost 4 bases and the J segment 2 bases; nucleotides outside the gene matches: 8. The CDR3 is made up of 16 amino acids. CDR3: CASSSRRDRGNYGYTF. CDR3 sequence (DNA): TGTGCCAGCAGCTCTCGCCGAGACAGGGGGAACTATGGCTACACCTTC.

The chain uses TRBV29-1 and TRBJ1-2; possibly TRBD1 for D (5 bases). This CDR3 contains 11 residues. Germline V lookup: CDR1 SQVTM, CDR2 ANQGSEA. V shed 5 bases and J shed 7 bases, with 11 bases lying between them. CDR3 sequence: CSVFEGRGYTF. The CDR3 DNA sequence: TGCAGCGTTTTTGAGGGACGTGGCTACACCTTC.

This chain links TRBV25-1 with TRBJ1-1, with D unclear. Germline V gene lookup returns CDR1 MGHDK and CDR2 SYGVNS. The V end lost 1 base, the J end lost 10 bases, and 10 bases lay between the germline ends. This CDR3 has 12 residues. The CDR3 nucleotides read TGTGCCAGCAGTGAATTCGAGCGACGAGCTTTCTTT. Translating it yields CASSEFERRAFF. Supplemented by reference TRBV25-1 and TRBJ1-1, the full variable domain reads EADIYQTPRYLVIGTGKKITLECSQTMGHDKMYWYQQDPGMELHLIHYSYGVNSTEKGDLSSESTVSRIRTEHFPLTLESARPSHTSQYLCASSEFERRAFFGQGTRLTVV.

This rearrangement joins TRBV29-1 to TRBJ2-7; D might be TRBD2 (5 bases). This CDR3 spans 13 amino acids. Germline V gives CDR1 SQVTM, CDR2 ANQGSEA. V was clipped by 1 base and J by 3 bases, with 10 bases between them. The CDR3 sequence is CSVEVRGNYEQYF. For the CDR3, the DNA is TGCAGCGTTGAAGTTCGGGGTAACTACGAGCAGTACTTC.

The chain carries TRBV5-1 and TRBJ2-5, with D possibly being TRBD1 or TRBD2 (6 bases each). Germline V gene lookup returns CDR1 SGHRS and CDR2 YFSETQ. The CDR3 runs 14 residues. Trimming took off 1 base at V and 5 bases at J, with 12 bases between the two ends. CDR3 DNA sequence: TGCGCCAGCAGCTTGATCGGGGGCCGGGAGACCCAGTACTTC. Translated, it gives CASSLIGGRETQYF. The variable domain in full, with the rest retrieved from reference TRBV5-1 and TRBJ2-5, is KAGVTQTPRYLIKTRGQQVTLSCSPISGHRSVSWYQQTPGQGLQFLFEYFSETQRNKGNFPGRFSGRQFSNSRSEMNVSTLELGDSALYLCASSLIGGRETQYFGPGTRLLVL.

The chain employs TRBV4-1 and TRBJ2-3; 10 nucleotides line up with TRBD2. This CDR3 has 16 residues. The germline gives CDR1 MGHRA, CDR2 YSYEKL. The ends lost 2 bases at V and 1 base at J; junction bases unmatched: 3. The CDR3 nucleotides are TGCGCCAGCAGCCAATTAAGCGGGGGGGGCACAGATACGCAGTATTTT. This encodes CASSQLSGGGTDTQYF.

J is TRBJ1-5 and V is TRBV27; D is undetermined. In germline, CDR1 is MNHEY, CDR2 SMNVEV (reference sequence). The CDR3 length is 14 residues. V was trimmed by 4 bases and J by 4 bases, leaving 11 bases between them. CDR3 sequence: CASSSVGSNQPQHF. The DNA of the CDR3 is TGTGCCAGCAGTTCAGTGGGGTCAAATCAGCCCCAGCATTTT.

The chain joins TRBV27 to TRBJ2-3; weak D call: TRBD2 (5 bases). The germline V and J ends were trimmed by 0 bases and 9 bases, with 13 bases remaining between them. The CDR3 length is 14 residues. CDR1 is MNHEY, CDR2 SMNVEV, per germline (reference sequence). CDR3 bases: TGTGCCAGCAGTTTATCGAGGACGGGGATGACGCAGTATTTT. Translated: CASSLSRTGMTQYF.

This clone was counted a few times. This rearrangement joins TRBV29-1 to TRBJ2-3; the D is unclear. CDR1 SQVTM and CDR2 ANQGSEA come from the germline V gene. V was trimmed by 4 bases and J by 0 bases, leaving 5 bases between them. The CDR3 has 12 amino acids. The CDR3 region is CSVVGSTDTQYF. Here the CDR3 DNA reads TGCAGCGTTGTGGGTAGCACAGATACGCAGTATTTT.

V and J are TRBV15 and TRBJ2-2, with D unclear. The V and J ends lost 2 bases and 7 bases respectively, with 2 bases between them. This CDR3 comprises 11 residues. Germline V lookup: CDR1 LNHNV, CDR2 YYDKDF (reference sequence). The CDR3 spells CATSRSGELFF. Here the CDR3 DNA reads TGTGCCACCAGCAGAAGCGGGGAGCTGTTTTTT.

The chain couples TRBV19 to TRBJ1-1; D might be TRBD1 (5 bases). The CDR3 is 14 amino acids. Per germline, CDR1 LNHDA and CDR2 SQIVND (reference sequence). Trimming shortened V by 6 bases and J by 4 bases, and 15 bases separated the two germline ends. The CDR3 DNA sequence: TGTGCCAGTAGCAGTTTCGGGGGAAGCACTGAAGCTTTCTTT. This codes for CASSSFGGSTEAFF.

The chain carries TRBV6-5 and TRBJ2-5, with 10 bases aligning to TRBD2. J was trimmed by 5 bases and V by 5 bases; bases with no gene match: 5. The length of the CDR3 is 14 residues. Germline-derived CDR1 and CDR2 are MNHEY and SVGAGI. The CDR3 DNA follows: TGTGCCAGCAGTAGCGGGGGGGCCTATGAGACCCAGTACTTC. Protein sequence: CASSSGGAYETQYF.

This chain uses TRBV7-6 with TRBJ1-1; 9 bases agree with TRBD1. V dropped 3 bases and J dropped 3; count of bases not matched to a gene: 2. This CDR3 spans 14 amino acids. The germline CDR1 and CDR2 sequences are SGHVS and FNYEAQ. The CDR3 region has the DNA TGTGCCAGCAGCTTGGGACAGGGAGACACTGAAGCTTTCTTT. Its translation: CASSLGQGDTEAFF.